The text below deals with one T cell receptor (beta chain). After removal of 5 bases from V and 4 bases from J, the junction contained 10 bases not matched to a gene. The CDR3 contains 15 residues. Germline assignment: CDR1 SGHNT and CDR2 YYREEE (reference sequence). The source of the sample is a study of blood T cell repertoires in COVID-19. At the level of the study: Samples taken during acute and convalescent COVID-19 were collected in the United States, Italy and Spain. T cells, B-cell-depleted T cells, or PBMCs provided the cDNA or gDNA that served as material.

Data came from immunoSEQ multiplex PCR; TCRdb stores just in-frame clones and leaves some out. Of about 170,000 clones listed, approximately 80% are singletons. The clonotype was recovered from a man in his fifties who had recovered from COVID-19. Specimen: PBMCs or T cells enriched from blood (not recorded which). The chain carries TRBV5-4 and TRBJ2-7; 9 positions agree with TRBD1. CDR3 region: CASSSTRDRVYEQYF. CDR3 sequence (DNA): TGTGCCAGCAGTTCCACCCGGGACAGGGTGTACGAGCAGTACTTC.